The rows below give T cell receptor beta chains drawn from one sample of a study of blood T cell repertoires in COVID-19. Method: immunoSEQ multiplex PCR; TCRdb's copy keeps in-frame clones and lacks some. The sample comprises about 430,000 clones, about 88% of which are singletons, and about 1.5% rests with the top ten. Material for sequencing was PBMCs or T cells enriched from blood (not recorded which). Receptors originate from a woman in her late teens or twenties who had been exposed to COVID-19. Each CDR3 is given with its conserved first and last residue. The order of the fields is D gene, clone size, V gene, CDR3 length, J gene, CDR3 protein, CDR3 DNA. A D gene is named only where the DNA matches it firmly. Where a row states a size, it is once, few, many or the class of an expanded clone; other rows omit it.

-	-	TRBV29-1	13	TRBJ2-7	CSVDGDNSYEQYF	TGCAGCGTTGACGGGGACAACTCCTACGAGCAGTACTTC
TRBD2	-	TRBV18	16	TRBJ2-7	CASSPSGTSVQYEQYF	TGTGCCAGCTCACCATCCGGGACTAGCGTACAGTACGAGCAGTACTTC
TRBD1	-	TRBV28	14	TRBJ2-2	CASKDRGGTGELFF	TGTGCCAGCAAGGACAGGGGAGGCACCGGGGAGCTGTTTTTT
-	-	TRBV5-6	16	TRBJ2-7	CASSLAGVTSSYEQYF	TGTGCCAGCAGCTTGGCTGGGGTTACTAGCTCCTACGAGCAGTACTTC
TRBD1	-	TRBV7-2	18	TRBJ2-1	CASSSRSGGYSSYNEQFF	TGTGCCAGCAGCTCAAGATCAGGGGGATATTCTTCCTACAATGAGCAGTTCTTC
TRBD2	-	TRBV23-1	15	TRBJ2-5	CASSQAGGSTETQYF	TGCGCCAGCAGTCAAGCGGGAGGGTCCACGGAGACCCAGTACTTC
TRBD1	-	TRBV20-1	11	TRBJ2-7	CSARDRDREYF	TGCAGTGCTAGAGATCGGGACAGGGAGTACTTC
TRBD2	-	TRBV13	16	TRBJ2-3	CASSPNGGAGTDTQYF	TGTGCCAGCAGCCCCAACGGGGGGGCCGGCACAGATACGCAGTATTTT
-	-	TRBV18	13	TRBJ1-2	CASSPGQNYGYTF	TGTGCCAGCTCACCAGGGCAAAACTATGGCTACACCTTC
-	-	TRBV7-2	12	TRBJ2-7	CASSRVGGQQYF	TGTGCCAGCAGCCGGGTCGGGGGACAGCAGTACTTC
TRBD2	-	TRBV5-4	16	TRBJ2-3	CASSRTSGSLTDTQYF	TGTGCCAGCAGCAGGACTAGCGGGAGCCTCACAGATACGCAGTATTTT
-	few	TRBV6-5	12	TRBJ2-7	CASSYRGYEQYF	TGTGCCAGCAGTTACAGGGGTTACGAGCAGTACTTC
-	few	TRBV14	14	TRBJ1-2	CASSPTSGPYGYTF	TGTGCCAGCAGCCCGACATCAGGTCCCTATGGCTACACCTTC
TRBD1	-	TRBV4-3	15	TRBJ2-7	CASSYGTGGSYEQYF	TGCGCCAGCAGCTACGGGACAGGGGGTTCCTACGAGCAGTACTTC
TRBD1	-	TRBV28	14	TRBJ1-5	CASSYEGARQPQHF	TGTGCCAGCAGTTATGAGGGGGCCCGGCAGCCCCAGCATTTT
-	-	TRBV27	12	TRBJ2-1	CASSSSPDEQFF	TGTGCCAGCAGTTCTAGTCCGGATGAGCAGTTCTTC